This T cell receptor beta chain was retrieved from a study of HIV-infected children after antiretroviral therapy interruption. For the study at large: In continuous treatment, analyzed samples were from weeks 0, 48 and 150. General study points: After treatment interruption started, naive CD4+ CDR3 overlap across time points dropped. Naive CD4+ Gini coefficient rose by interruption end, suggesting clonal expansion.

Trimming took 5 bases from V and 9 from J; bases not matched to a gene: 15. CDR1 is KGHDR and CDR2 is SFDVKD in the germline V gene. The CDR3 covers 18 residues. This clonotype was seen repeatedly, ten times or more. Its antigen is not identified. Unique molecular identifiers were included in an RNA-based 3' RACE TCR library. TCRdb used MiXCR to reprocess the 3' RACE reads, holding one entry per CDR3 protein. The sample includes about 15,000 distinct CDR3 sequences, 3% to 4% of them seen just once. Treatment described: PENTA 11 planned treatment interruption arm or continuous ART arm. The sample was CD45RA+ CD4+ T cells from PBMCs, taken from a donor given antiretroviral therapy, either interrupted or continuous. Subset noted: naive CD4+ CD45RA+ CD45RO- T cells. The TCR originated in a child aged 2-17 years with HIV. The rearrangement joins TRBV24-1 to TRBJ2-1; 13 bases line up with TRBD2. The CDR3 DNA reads TGTGCCACCAGTGCCCGACTAGCGGGAGGTTTCCGGTACGGTGAGCAGTTCTTC. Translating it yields CATSARLAGGFRYGEQFF.